This T cell receptor (beta chain) was sequenced in a study of technical replicates of blood from several donors. Data came from immunoSEQ multiplex PCR; TCRdb stores just in-frame clones and leaves some out. Here the sample spans some 82,000 clones, about 93% being singletons. After removal of 7 bases from V and 3 bases from J, the junction contained 10 bases not matched to a gene. The germline V gene has CDR1 MDHEN and CDR2 SYDVKM. This CDR3 has 15 amino acids. The V and J genes are TRBV28 and TRBJ1-2; TRBD1 matches 8 bases. Sample: T cells isolated from PBMCs. This sequence originates from a human donor in good health. CDR3 in amino acids: CASTLGAGGYYGYTF. The DNA of the CDR3 is TGTGCCAGCACCCTGGGGGCAGGGGGCTACTATGGCTACACCTTC.